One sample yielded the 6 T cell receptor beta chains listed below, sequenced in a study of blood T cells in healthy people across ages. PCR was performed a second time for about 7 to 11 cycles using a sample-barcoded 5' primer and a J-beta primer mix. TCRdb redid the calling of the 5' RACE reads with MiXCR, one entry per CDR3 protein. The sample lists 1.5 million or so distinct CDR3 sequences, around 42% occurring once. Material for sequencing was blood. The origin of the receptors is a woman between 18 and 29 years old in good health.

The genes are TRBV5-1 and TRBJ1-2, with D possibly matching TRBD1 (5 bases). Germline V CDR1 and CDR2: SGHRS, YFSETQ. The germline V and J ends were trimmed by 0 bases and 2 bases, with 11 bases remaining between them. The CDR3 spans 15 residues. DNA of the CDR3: TGCGCCAGCAGCTTGGACAGGTTTCCCAACTATGGCTACACCTTC. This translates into CASSLDRFPNYGYTF.

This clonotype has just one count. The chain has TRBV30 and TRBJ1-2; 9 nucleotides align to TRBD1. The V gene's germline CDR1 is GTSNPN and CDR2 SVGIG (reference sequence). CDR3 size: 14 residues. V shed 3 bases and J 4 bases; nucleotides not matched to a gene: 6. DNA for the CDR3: TGTGCCTGGAGGGTTGGACAGGGGACCTATGGCTACACCTTC. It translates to CAWRVGQGTYGYTF.

The CDR3 region is CAITPAGGRYEQFF. The CDR3 nucleotides are TGTGCCATCACCCCAGCGGGAGGAAGGTATGAGCAGTTCTTC. The chain links TRBV10-3 to TRBJ2-1; 9 bases fit TRBD2. The CDR3 length is 14 residues. V trimming: 7 bases; J trimming: 8 bases; junction bases outside the gene matches: 9. CDR1 ENHRY and CDR2 SYGVKD come from the germline V gene.

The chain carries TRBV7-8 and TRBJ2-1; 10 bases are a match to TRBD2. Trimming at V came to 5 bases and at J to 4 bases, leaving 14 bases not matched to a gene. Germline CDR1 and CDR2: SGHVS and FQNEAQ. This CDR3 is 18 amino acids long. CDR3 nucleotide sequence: TGTGCCAGCAGCCTAGGGATCAGCGGGGGGGCCTATTACAATGAGCAGTTCTTC. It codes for CASSLGISGGAYYNEQFF.

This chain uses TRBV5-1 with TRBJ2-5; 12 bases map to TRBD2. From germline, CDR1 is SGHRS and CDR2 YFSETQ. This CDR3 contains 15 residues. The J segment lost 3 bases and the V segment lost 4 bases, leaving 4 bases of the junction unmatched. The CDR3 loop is CASSIRLAGEETQYF. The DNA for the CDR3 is TGCGCCAGCAGCATTCGACTAGCGGGAGAAGAGACCCAGTACTTC. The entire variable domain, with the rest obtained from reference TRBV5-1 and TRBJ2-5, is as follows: KAGVTQTPRYLIKTRGQQVTLSCSPISGHRSVSWYQQTPGQGLQFLFEYFSETQRNKGNFPGRFSGRQFSNSRSEMNVSTLELGDSALYLCASSIRLAGEETQYFGPGTRLLVL.

CDR3 in DNA: TGTGCCAGCAGCCACCAGGGGGAATGGGAGACCCAGTACTTC. Translated, it gives CASSHQGEWETQYF. This sequence joins TRBV3-1 and TRBJ2-5, with 7 bases matching TRBD1. Germline CDR1 reads LGHDT; CDR2 reads YNNKEL (reference sequence). The CDR3 loop spans 14 amino acids. After removal of 3 bases from V and 5 bases from J, the junction contained 6 bases not matched to a gene.